This T cell receptor (beta chain) was documented in a study of cytomegalovirus exposure and HLA in healthy donors. Study findings and constraints: In a later analysis, HLA-C alleles had the fewest associated TCRs, DRB1 alleles the most.

Use of 60 Vbeta and 13 Jbeta primers characterized the PCR. Profiling relied on immunoSEQ multiplex PCR, and the TCRdb table lists in-frame clones only, not all of them. Found here are over 130,000 clones, 70% of them singletons; the top ten hold 1.6%. The CDR3 is 15 amino acids. The V gene's germline CDR1 is PRHDT and CDR2 FYEKMQ (reference sequence). V gave up 1 base and J gave up 5 bases; unmatched junction bases: 5. This clone was observed once. Its specificity is unknown. The V call is TRBV13, the J call TRBJ2-7, with 10 bases aligning to TRBD1. The sequence came from a woman in her twenties or thirties in good health and CMV-seronegative. Input material: PBMCs. The CDR3 sequence: CASSLVPGQGDEQYF. The CDR3 bases are TGTGCCAGCAGCTTAGTTCCCGGACAGGGGGACGAGCAGTACTTC.